A single sample gave rise to the 20 T cell receptor beta chains below, sequenced in a study. TCRdb fed the RT-PCR reads into MiXCR, producing one record per CDR3 protein. The sample shows 550,000 to 750,000 distinct CDR3 sequences, approximately 15% of them seen only once. The sample consisted of memory CD4+ T cells from blood. The origin of the receptors is a female donor in good health, serving as a healthy control.

The rearrangement uses TRBV29-1 and TRBJ2-3; no firm D call. Germline-derived CDR1 and CDR2 are SQVTM and ANQGSEA. CDR3 length: 14 residues. Trimming left V 3 bases short and J 2 bases short, with 12 bases between. The CDR3 nucleotides read TGCAGCGTTGAGTCGAATTCCTTCACAGATACGCAGTATTTT. Its translation: CSVESNSFTDTQYF.

The chain carries TRBV10-3 and TRBJ2-2; 10 bases align to TRBD1. V shed 6 bases, J shed 4 bases, and the junction held 8 bases outside the gene matches. In germline, CDR1 is ENHRY, CDR2 SYGVKD. There are 16 residues in the CDR3. Here the CDR3 DNA reads TGTGCCATCAGAACTGGGACAGGGGCTTCCACCGGGGAGCTGTTTTTT. Protein: CAIRTGTGASTGELFF.

The J gene is TRBJ2-1, the V gene TRBV6-2 or TRBV6-3, with TRBD2 matching over 16 bases. V trimming: 6 bases; J trimming: 2 bases; junction bases outside the gene matches: 10. Germline V gene lookup returns CDR1 MNHEY and CDR2 SVGEGT. The CDR3 length is 19 residues. CDR3 sequence (DNA): TGTGCCAGCAGACCCACTCCGGGACTAGCGGGGGGGACCTACAATGAGCAGTTCTTC. Protein product: CASRPTPGLAGGTYNEQFF.

In its sample, this clonotype was seen a few times. The V call is TRBV25-1, the J call TRBJ2-3; D is unresolved. Germline values: CDR1 MGHDK, CDR2 SYGVNS. The ends were cut back, 3 bases at V and 0 bases at J, with 13 bases in the middle. CDR3 size: 16 residues. The DNA for the CDR3 is TGTGCCAGCAGTGATTCCAGATCCACTAGCACAGATACGCAGTATTTT. As protein: CASSDSRSTSTDTQYF.

The gene calls are TRBV7-2 and TRBJ2-7; TRBD1 aligns across 8 bases. The CDR3 is made up of 15 amino acids. V dropped 2 bases and J dropped 4; count of bases not matched to a gene: 7. Looked up from germline, CDR1 is SGHTA and CDR2 is FQGNSA. The CDR3 DNA sequence: TGTGCCAGCAGCTTACAGGGGGCTGGGAATTACGAGCAGTACTTC. This translates into CASSLQGAGNYEQYF.

The V call is TRBV20-1, the J call TRBJ2-3; TRBD2 might be the D (6 bases). The CDR3 contains 14 residues. Germline-derived CDR1 and CDR2 are DFQATT and SNEGSKA (reference sequence). Deletions cut 3 bases from V and 3 bases from J, with 13 bases between. The CDR3 loop reads CSASGRKSTDTQYF. The CDR3, as DNA: TGCAGTGCTAGCGGGAGAAAAAGTACAGATACGCAGTATTTT.

This clonotype was picked up many times. V gene TRBV15 combines with J gene TRBJ2-5, with D tentatively TRBD1 or TRBD2 (7 bases each). The CDR3 has 13 amino acids. The V gene lost 6 bases and the J gene lost 6 bases, with 14 bases spanning the gap. Germline values: CDR1 LNHNV, CDR2 YYDKDF (reference sequence). As DNA, the CDR3 is TGTGCCACCAGAACAGGGGAGGGGAAGACCCAGTACTTC. Protein product: CATRTGEGKTQYF.

This clonotype was seen only a few times. CDR3 protein: CASSPGDRRNTEAFF. The DNA of the CDR3 is TGTGCCAGCTCACCAGGGGACAGACGGAACACTGAAGCTTTCTTT. The chain couples TRBV18 to TRBJ1-1, with 7 bases that match TRBD1. Germline trimming cut 2 bases from V and 1 base from J; bases unmatched to any gene: 4. This CDR3 region has 15 residues. Germline V CDR1 and CDR2: KGHSH, LQKENI.

Ten or more counts support this clonotype. The rearrangement uses TRBV12-3 or TRBV12-4 and TRBJ2-7; 11 bases are a match to TRBD2. The CDR3 is 14 residues long. V trimming: 5 bases; J trimming: 3 bases; junction bases outside the gene matches: 3. The CDR3: CASSRGTSGYEQYF. CDR3 coding DNA: TGTGCCAGCAGTCGAGGGACTAGCGGCTACGAGCAGTACTTC.

This clonotype was seen many times. The chain links TRBV7-3 to TRBJ2-1; the D gene is possibly TRBD1 (6 bases). The V and J ends lost 2 bases and 8 bases respectively, with 16 bases between them. From germline, CDR1 is SGHTA and CDR2 FQGTGA. CDR3 length: 15 amino acids. For the CDR3, the DNA is TGTGCCAGCAGCTTAGGGGGCGGAACCCTCGATGAGCAGTTCTTC. This gives the protein CASSLGGGTLDEQFF.

This rearrangement joins TRBV5-1 to TRBJ1-2; no clear D gene. From germline, CDR1 is SGHRS and CDR2 YFSETQ. This CDR3 comprises 13 residues. V lost 5 bases and J 6 bases, leaving 14 bases between the germline ends. This chain's CDR3 is CASRAGVGDGYTF. The CDR3 DNA reads TGCGCCAGCAGGGCGGGCGTTGGGGATGGCTACACCTTC.

This clonotype has ten or more counts. CDR3 amino acids: CASSPQGGFQETQYF. CDR3 nucleotides: TGTGCCAGCAGTCCCCAGGGCGGGTTCCAAGAGACCCAGTACTTC. The V and J genes are TRBV6-5 and TRBJ2-5; perhaps D is TRBD1 or TRBD2 (5 bases each). Germline-derived CDR1 and CDR2 are MNHEY and SVGAGI. The CDR3 is 15 residues long. V shed 5 bases and J shed 1 base, with 14 bases lying between them.

The genes are TRBV28 and TRBJ2-7, with TRBD2 matching over 9 bases. Germline V CDR1 and CDR2: MDHEN, SYDVKM. V trimming: 2 bases; J trimming: 1 base; junction bases outside the gene matches: 6. The CDR3 has 16 residues. The DNA for the CDR3 is TGTGCCAGCAGTTTAGCCGGGACTAGCATTTCCTACGAGCAGTACTTC. Protein: CASSLAGTSISYEQYF.

The sample holds a few counts of this clonotype. The chain has TRBV20-1 and TRBJ2-3; tentatively, D is TRBD1 (6 bases). Trimming shortened V by 7 bases and J by 6 bases, and 17 bases separated the two germline ends. The germline CDR1 and CDR2 sequences are DFQATT and SNEGSKA (reference sequence). This CDR3 has 13 residues. CDR3 amino acids: CSGYTGMGDTQYF. The CDR3 DNA follows: TGCAGTGGTTACACAGGGATGGGGGATACGCAGTATTTT.

This clonotype has more than one count but fewer than ten. This chain joins TRBV5-1 and TRBJ1-3; 8 bases are a match to TRBD1. Germline V lookup: CDR1 SGHRS, CDR2 YFSETQ. V dropped 4 bases and J dropped 4; count of bases not matched to a gene: 4. The CDR3 is 14 amino acids. The CDR3 nucleotides read TGCGCCAGCAGCCCGACAGGGGTGGGAAACACCATATATTTT. Protein sequence: CASSPTGVGNTIYF.

Concerning this clonotype: A much larger clone differs from this one at a single base, so this may be a read error. The CDR3 does not end in the conserved phenylalanine or tryptophan, so this is likely a read error. The chain combines TRBV12-3 or TRBV12-4 with TRBJ2-7; D possibly corresponds to TRBD1 (5 bases). The CDR3 is 15 residues long. V was cut by 6 bases and J by 0 bases, with 15 bases left in between. The CDR3 spells CASSSTTDSSYEQYS. Here the CDR3 DNA reads TGTGCCAGCAGCTCTACGACAGACAGCTCCTACGAGCAGTACTCC.

This clonotype was observed at least ten times. The CDR3 region has the DNA TGTGCCAGCAGTCGGGACAGGGATTCGGCCGAGCAGTACTTC. It codes for CASSRDRDSAEQYF. The rearrangement links TRBV6-6 to TRBJ2-7; 9 nucleotides line up with TRBD1. Germline CDR1 MNHNY, CDR2 SVGAGI (reference sequence). J gave up 6 bases and V 5 bases, and 8 bases lay outside the gene matches. This CDR3 has 14 residues.

This clonotype was picked up many times. V is TRBV29-1 and J is TRBJ1-2, with D possibly TRBD1 on 6 matching bases. The V gene lost 4 bases and the J gene lost 6 bases, with 12 bases spanning the gap. Per the germline V gene, CDR1 is SQVTM and CDR2 is ANQGSEA. The CDR3 has 12 residues. The DNA for the CDR3 is TGCAGCGTTGGGACAGCGATGGATGGCTACACCTTC. Protein sequence: CSVGTAMDGYTF.

The rearrangement links TRBV29-1 to TRBJ1-4; 7 bases match TRBD1. The germline V gene encodes CDR1 SQVTM and CDR2 ANQGSEA. The CDR3 runs to 12 residues. CDR3 sequence: CTVQGLDEKLFF. As DNA, the CDR3 is TGCACGGTACAGGGGTTGGATGAAAAACTGTTTTTT.

This clonotype was picked up many times. V usage is TRBV5-1 and J usage is TRBJ2-3; 9 bases line up with TRBD2. CDR1 is SGHRS, CDR2 YFSETQ, per germline. The CDR3 has 17 residues. The V and J ends lost 0 bases and 2 bases, in that order; junction bases with no gene match: 7. CDR3 DNA: TGCGCCAGCAGCTTGGACCGCCTAGCGGGGCTCACAGATACGCAGTATTTT. As protein: CASSLDRLAGLTDTQYF.